These 31 T cell receptor beta chains originate from one sample sequenced in a study of blood T cell repertoires in COVID-19. Sequenced by immunoSEQ multiplex PCR; TCRdb stores in-frame clones only, minus some. The table shows roughly 170,000 clones, with around 90% occurring only once. The sample consisted of peripheral blood. These receptors originate from a man aged 35-49 years with active or convalescent COVID-19.

The CDR3 region is CASSTRQETNEKLFF. The DNA for the CDR3 is TGTGCCAGCAGCACCCGACAGGAAACTAATGAAAAACTGTTTTTT. J is TRBJ1-4 and V is TRBV13; D possibly corresponds to TRBD1 (6 bases). The CDR3 consists of 15 residues. Trimming cost V 5 bases and J 1 base, with 11 bases left between them. Germline CDR1 is PRHDT and CDR2 is FYEKMQ (reference sequence). Together with reference TRBV13 and TRBJ1-4, the CDR3 gives the full variable domain: AAGVIQSPRHLIKEKRETATLKCYPIPRHDTVYWYQQGPGQDPQFLISFYEKMQSDKGSIPDRFSAQQFSDYHSELNMSSLELGDSALYFCASSTRQETNEKLFFGSGTQLSVL.

The chain combines TRBV9 with TRBJ1-6; 8 positions agree with TRBD1. Per the germline V gene, CDR1 is SGDLS and CDR2 is YYNGEE. V trimming: 4 bases; J trimming: 7 bases; junction bases outside the gene matches: 10. This CDR3 is 16 amino acids long. CDR3 coding DNA: TGTGCCAGCAGCCCCCGTCAGACAGGGGTAAATTCACCCCTCCACTTT. Encoded protein: CASSPRQTGVNSPLHF.

J is TRBJ1-6 and V is TRBV19; D remains unclear. Germline CDR1 is LNHDA and CDR2 is SQIVND (reference sequence). CDR3 size: 13 residues. The germline V and J ends were trimmed by 5 bases and 10 bases, with 12 bases remaining between them. The CDR3 sequence: CASSPLESSPLHF. CDR3 bases: TGTGCCAGTAGTCCCCTAGAAAGCTCACCCCTCCACTTT.

This sequence joins TRBV5-1 and TRBJ1-2; D is uncertain. The germline gives CDR1 SGHRS, CDR2 YFSETQ. This CDR3 is 13 amino acids long. Trimming removed 0 bases at V and 6 bases at J, with 9 bases between. The CDR3 region has the DNA TGCGCCAGCAGCTTGGGAGGGATCCATGGCTACACCTTC. It translates to CASSLGGIHGYTF.

The CDR3 protein is CASSRGQGSNQPQHF. CDR3 DNA sequence: TGTGCCAGTAGTAGGGGACAGGGGTCCAATCAGCCCCAGCATTTT. The rearrangement links TRBV19 to TRBJ1-5; the match to TRBD1 covers 10 bases. V shed 4 bases, J shed 3 bases, and the junction held 3 bases outside the gene matches. This CDR3 region has 15 residues. The germline V gene has CDR1 LNHDA and CDR2 SQIVND (reference sequence).

The V and J genes are TRBV7-6 and TRBJ2-4; 7 bases agree with TRBD1. V shed 5 bases and J 8 bases; nucleotides not matched to a gene: 9. Germline values: CDR1 SGHVS, CDR2 FNYEAQ. The CDR3 runs to 14 residues. The CDR3 nucleotides are TGTGCCAGCAGCGCCGAACAGGGGTGGGACATTCAGTACTTC. It translates to CASSAEQGWDIQYF.

The chain has TRBV5-6 and TRBJ1-2; D may be TRBD1 (6 bases). From germline, CDR1 is SGHDT and CDR2 YYEEEE. With 0 bases removed from V and 4 bases from J, the gap between germline ends came to 7 bases. The CDR3 consists of 13 residues. The CDR3 sequence: CASSLGQVYGYTF. The DNA of the CDR3 is TGTGCCAGCAGCTTGGGACAGGTCTATGGCTACACCTTC. Full variable domain (outside the CDR3, taken from reference TRBV5-6 and TRBJ1-2): DAGVTQSPTHLIKTRGQQVTLRCSPKSGHDTVSWYQQALGQGPQFIFQYYEEEERQRGNFPDRFSGHQFPNYSSELNVNALLLGDSALYLCASSLGQVYGYTFGSGTRLTVV.

The chain uses TRBV6-2 or TRBV6-3 and TRBJ1-2; D remains unclear. Trimming pared 2 bases from V and 4 bases from J, leaving 11 bases between. The CDR3 runs 14 residues. Looked up from germline, CDR1 is MNHEY and CDR2 is SVGEGT. CDR3 sequence reads: CASSYPARAYGYTF. The CDR3, as DNA: TGTGCCAGCAGTTACCCCGCCCGAGCCTATGGCTACACCTTC.

The chain is built from TRBV9 and TRBJ1-6; no firm D call. The V gene's germline CDR1 is SGDLS and CDR2 YYNGEE. The ends were cut back, 8 bases at V and 6 bases at J, with 12 bases in the middle. The CDR3 is 13 residues long. This CDR3 reads CASSRTTNSPLHF. The CDR3 region has the DNA TGTGCCAGTAGCCGGACTACTAATTCACCCCTCCACTTT. Drawing the rest from reference TRBV9 and TRBJ1-6, the complete variable domain is DSGVTQTPKHLITATGQRVTLRCSPRSGDLSVYWYQQSLDQGLQFLIQYYNGEERAKGNILERFSAQQFPDLHSELNLSSLELGDSALYFCASSRTTNSPLHFGNGTRLTVT.

V is TRBV19 and J is TRBJ1-2; no firm D call. The CDR3 covers 14 residues. Germline-derived CDR1 and CDR2 are LNHDA and SQIVND (reference sequence). V was cut by 0 bases and J by 6 bases, with 11 bases left in between. DNA of the CDR3: TGTGCCAGTAGTATAGAGTATGCCTCGGATGGCTACACCTTC. It translates to CASSIEYASDGYTF.

The J gene is TRBJ1-1, the V gene TRBV21-1; the D call in the table, TRBD1, was not verified against the DNA. TRBV21-1 is shown as a pseudogene. The CDR3 extends over 17 amino acids. CDR3 coding DNA: TGTGCCAGCAGAAGAGAGGGGGCCCTTAAGATGAGGACTGAAGCTTTCTTT. It translates to CASRREGALKMRTEAFF.

The chain uses TRBV19 and TRBJ1-6; D ambiguous. The CDR3 sequence is 14 residues long. V was trimmed by 5 bases and J by 7 bases, leaving 12 bases between them. From germline, CDR1 is LNHDA and CDR2 SQIVND (reference sequence). The CDR3: CASSGTRLNSPLHF. As DNA, the CDR3 is TGTGCCAGTAGTGGAACGAGGTTAAATTCACCCCTCCACTTT.

The chain couples TRBV5-1 to TRBJ2-2; 12 bases agree with TRBD2. CDR1 SGHRS and CDR2 YFSETQ come from the germline V gene. V lost 5 bases, J lost 1 base, and 15 bases stayed unmatched. The CDR3 length is 20 residues. The CDR3 sequence is CASRSSLPTSGGENTGELFF. The CDR3 nucleotides are TGCGCCAGCAGGTCAAGTTTACCGACTAGCGGGGGAGAGAACACCGGGGAGCTGTTTTTT.

The J gene is TRBJ1-5, the V gene TRBV7-2; TRBD1 is a possible D gene (6 bases). The length of the CDR3 is 13 residues. Trimming pared 2 bases from V and 7 bases from J, leaving 9 bases between. CDR1 is SGHTA, CDR2 FQGNSA, per germline. As DNA, the CDR3 is TGTGCCAGCAGCTTATACAGGGACCAGCCCCAGCATTTT. Amino acid sequence: CASSLYRDQPQHF.

This clone came up a few times. The V call is TRBV6-5, the J call TRBJ1-1; D is perhaps TRBD1 (6 bases). The V and J ends lost 0 bases and 6 bases respectively, with 14 bases between them. CDR1 MNHEY and CDR2 SVGAGI come from the germline V gene. CDR3 length: 15 residues. CDR3 sequence reads: CASSYSGQGGSEAFF. CDR3 bases: TGTGCCAGCAGTTACTCGGGACAAGGGGGATCTGAAGCTTTCTTT.

The J gene is TRBJ2-7, the V gene TRBV4-1; 9 bases match TRBD1. V lost 0 bases, J lost 3 bases, and 9 bases stayed unmatched. This CDR3 contains 17 residues. Germline V gene data show CDR1 as MGHRA and CDR2 as YSYEKL. The CDR3 DNA reads TGCGCCAGCAGCCAAGATCCGACCGGGACAGGGCTCTACGAGCAGTACTTC. Its protein product is CASSQDPTGTGLYEQYF.

This clone was detected only once. The rearrangement links TRBV6-5 to TRBJ1-1; D gene unclear. Trimming removed 2 bases at V and 0 bases at J, with 7 bases between. Germline values: CDR1 MNHEY, CDR2 SVGAGI. The CDR3 is 14 amino acids. CDR3 DNA: TGTGCCAGCAGTTACCGACACGTGAACACTGAAGCTTTCTTT. Encoded protein: CASSYRHVNTEAFF.

This sequence joins TRBV24-1 and TRBJ1-1, with 7 bases lining up with TRBD1. With 10 bases clipped from V and 4 bases from J, the junction kept 5 bases outside the gene matches. Per the germline V gene, CDR1 is KGHDR and CDR2 is SFDVKD. The CDR3 is made up of 12 amino acids. For the CDR3, the DNA is TGTGCCACAGGGGACAGCGGCACTGAAGCTTTCTTT. Encoded protein: CATGDSGTEAFF.

The chain recombines TRBV19 with TRBJ1-3, with D perhaps matching TRBD1 (6 bases). The V gene's germline CDR1 is LNHDA and CDR2 SQIVND (reference sequence). The CDR3 contains 15 residues. V gave up 5 bases and J gave up 2 bases, with 13 bases separating them. For the CDR3, the DNA is TGTGCCAGTAGTGTATCCGGGACAACTGGAAACACCATATATTTT. This gives the protein CASSVSGTTGNTIYF.

This clone has just one count. V is TRBV5-4 and J is TRBJ2-2, with D tentatively TRBD2 (5 bases). There are 16 residues in the CDR3. Germline V gene lookup returns CDR1 SGHNT and CDR2 YYREEE (reference sequence). Trimming removed 0 bases at V and 5 bases at J, with 14 bases between. The CDR3 protein is CASSLVASSKTGELFF. CDR3 DNA: TGTGCCAGCAGCTTGGTGGCTAGCTCCAAAACCGGGGAGCTGTTTTTT.

This clone was seen a handful of times. The V gene is TRBV19, the J gene TRBJ1-1, with D perhaps matching TRBD1 (6 bases). The germline gives CDR1 LNHDA, CDR2 SQIVND (reference sequence). CDR3 length: 15 residues. The V and J ends lost 5 bases and 1 base respectively, with 14 bases between them. CDR3 coding DNA: TGTGCCAGTAGTCGGCAGGGACAAAAGAACACTGAAGCTTTCTTT. Its protein product is CASSRQGQKNTEAFF.

This clone was observed once. This rearrangement joins TRBV4-3 to TRBJ2-4; 8 bases map to TRBD2. This CDR3 is built from 21 residues. V dropped 1 base and J dropped 0; count of bases not matched to a gene: 17. Looked up from germline, CDR1 is LGHNA and CDR2 is YSLEER. This chain's CDR3 is CASSQVGGGHTHTLAKNIQYF. The CDR3, as DNA: TGCGCCAGCAGCCAAGTTGGCGGGGGGCACACCCACACACTAGCCAAAAACATTCAGTACTTC.

This chain uses TRBV4-1 with TRBJ1-5; D is uncertain. The V gene's germline CDR1 is MGHRA and CDR2 YSYEKL. Deletions cut 5 bases from V and 4 bases from J, with 24 bases between. This CDR3 is 18 amino acids long. The CDR3 coding sequence is TGCGCCAGCAGCAAAGCGGGTCTCCCCACTTCCCAAAATCAGCCCCAGCATTTT. Protein product: CASSKAGLPTSQNQPQHF.

V and J are TRBV30 and TRBJ1-3; 10 positions match TRBD1. In germline, CDR1 is GTSNPN, CDR2 SVGIG (reference sequence). With V trimmed by 4 bases and J by 7 bases, 7 bases remained unmatched. The CDR3 is made up of 14 amino acids. The CDR3 DNA is TGTGCCTGGACCGGGACAGGGGCGTCGAACACCATATATTTT. Translation gives CAWTGTGASNTIYF.

The chain recombines TRBV11-3 with TRBJ1-2; a possible D gene is TRBD1 (5 bases). V was trimmed by 0 bases and J by 3 bases, leaving 14 bases between them. Germline-derived CDR1 and CDR2 are SGHNT and YENEEA. The CDR3 has 16 residues. CDR3 loop: CASSLDSQGWDYGYTF. The CDR3 DNA reads TGTGCCAGCAGCTTAGATTCGCAGGGCTGGGACTATGGCTACACCTTC.

This clone has just one count. The rearrangement links TRBV7-9 to TRBJ1-1; tentative D call: TRBD1 (6 bases). Germline values: CDR1 SEHNR, CDR2 FQNEAQ (reference sequence). V lost 5 bases to trimming and J lost 4 bases, with 14 bases between them. This CDR3 comprises 14 residues. The CDR3 protein is CASSAQGWSTEAFF. As DNA, the CDR3 is TGTGCCAGCAGCGCACAGGGTTGGAGCACTGAAGCTTTCTTT. Full variable domain (missing parts from reference TRBV7-9 and TRBJ1-1): DTGVSQNPRHKITKRGQNVTFRCDPISEHNRLYWYRQTLGQGPEFLTYFQNEAQLEKSRLLSDRFSAERPKGSFSTLEIQRTEQGDSAMYLCASSAQGWSTEAFFGQGTRLTVV.

The chain combines TRBV5-4 with TRBJ2-2; 14 bases align to TRBD2. The CDR3 consists of 16 residues. With 3 bases clipped from V and 8 bases from J, the junction kept 6 bases outside the gene matches. The germline gives CDR1 SGHNT, CDR2 YYREEE (reference sequence). This CDR3 reads CASSSRLAGGLGELFF. The CDR3 DNA reads TGTGCCAGCAGCTCACGACTAGCGGGGGGGCTTGGGGAGCTGTTTTTT.

V and J are TRBV27 and TRBJ1-4, with 8 bases identical to TRBD1. CDR3 length: 15 amino acids. Germline V gives CDR1 MNHEY, CDR2 SMNVEV (reference sequence). V was pared by 3 bases and J by 7 bases, with 7 bases of the junction left unmatched. The CDR3 reads CASSFQRTGSEKLFF. The CDR3 DNA is TGTGCCAGCAGTTTCCAGAGGACAGGGAGTGAAAAACTGTTTTTT.

The chain uses TRBV25-1 and TRBJ2-3; D is perhaps TRBD2 (7 bases). This CDR3 contains 16 residues. CDR1 and CDR2 from the germline V gene are MGHDK and SYGVNS. Trimming removed 5 bases from V and 7 bases from J, with 22 bases in between. The CDR3 loop reads CASSKGGGPQGYTQYF. CDR3 nucleotide sequence: TGTGCCAGCAGTAAAGGGGGGGGGCCCCAGGGATATACGCAGTATTTT.

The gene calls are TRBV5-1 and TRBJ2-2, with 8 nucleotides matching TRBD1. CDR1 and CDR2 (germline): SGHRS, YFSETQ. V lost 8 bases to trimming and J lost 1 base; unmatched junction nucleotides: 4. The CDR3 runs 14 residues. The CDR3 coding sequence is TGCGCCAGTAAACAGGGGGAGAACACCGGGGAGCTGTTTTTT. The encoded protein is CASKQGENTGELFF.

The chain has TRBV27 and TRBJ2-6; 10 nucleotides agree with TRBD2. Germline V gene sequence: CDR1 MNHEY, CDR2 SMNVEV (reference sequence). The CDR3 runs to 17 residues. After removal of 3 bases from V and 2 bases from J, the junction contained 4 bases not matched to a gene. This chain's CDR3 is CASSLIAGGAGANVLTF. The DNA for the CDR3 is TGTGCCAGCAGTTTGATAGCGGGGGGCGCTGGGGCCAACGTCCTGACTTTC.